These 27 T cell receptor beta chains originate from one sample sequenced in a study of beta chain features in type 1 diabetes. Expressed TCRB transcripts were sequenced because the entire RNA isolate underwent reverse transcription. The protocol was immunoSEQ multiplex PCR, while the TCRdb copy is restricted to in-frame clones and leaves out a portion. The sample shows roughly 260,000 clones, about a fifth of them seen only once. The study, taken as a whole, reports: Shortening of TCRB CDR3s, moderate but significant, appeared in all four CD4+ subsets of Type 1 diabetes patients.

Their antigens are not known. Sequenced sample: naive CD4+ T cells from blood. The receptors here all came from a woman in her forties with type 1 diabetes.

This clone was seen a handful of times. The chain employs TRBV4-3 and TRBJ2-3; 11 bases map to TRBD2. Germline CDR1 LGHNA, CDR2 YSLEER. J was trimmed by 0 bases and V by 1 base; bases with no gene match: 3. The CDR3 covers 17 residues. The CDR3 DNA is TGCGCCAGCAGCCAAGTGGGACTAGCGGCTAGCACAGATACGCAGTATTTT. Translating it yields CASSQVGLAASTDTQYF.

This chain links TRBV2 with TRBJ1-2; 8 nucleotides line up with TRBD1. The trim removed 6 bases at V and 6 bases at J, leaving 3 bases unmatched. Germline V lookup: CDR1 SNHLY, CDR2 FYNNEI. CDR3 length: 12 amino acids. The CDR3, as DNA: TGTGCCAGCAGATCGACAGGGGATGGCTACACCTTC. Translating it yields CASRSTGDGYTF. Full variable domain (remainder filled in from reference TRBV2 and TRBJ1-2): EPEVTQTPSHQVTQMGQEVILRCVPISNHLYFYWYRQILGQKVEFLVSFYNNEISEKSEIFDDQFSVERPDGSNFTLKIRSTKLEDSAMYFCASRSTGDGYTFGSGTRLTVV.

CDR3 nucleotide sequence: TGCAGCGTTAAGGTAGCGGGACGGAGCGAGCAGTACTTC. Translation: CSVKVAGRSEQYF. The chain joins TRBV29-1 to TRBJ2-7, with 8 positions matching TRBD2. This CDR3 is 13 amino acids long. The V and J ends lost 5 bases and 6 bases, in that order; junction bases with no gene match: 9. Germline V CDR1 and CDR2: SQVTM, ANQGSEA.

This clone was seen a few times. This CDR3 is CASTGAGQETQYF. For the CDR3, the DNA is TGTGCCAGCACGGGAGCCGGCCAAGAGACCCAGTACTTC. This chain connects TRBV28 to TRBJ2-5; tentatively, D is TRBD2 (6 bases). V was shortened by 7 bases and J by 1 base, with 10 bases between the two germline ends. Germline CDR1 reads MDHEN; CDR2 reads SYDVKM. This CDR3 region has 13 residues. The entire variable domain, with the rest obtained from reference TRBV28 and TRBJ2-5, is as follows: DVKVTQSSRYLVKRTGEKVFLECVQDMDHENMFWYRQDPGLGLRLIYFSYDVKMKEKGDIPEGYSVSREKKERFSLILESASTNQTSMYLCASTGAGQETQYFGPGTRLLVL.

This clone has more than one count but fewer than ten. The chain joins TRBV2 to TRBJ2-1; a possible D gene is TRBD2 (7 bases). Germline V lookup: CDR1 SNHLY, CDR2 FYNNEI. Trimming left V 5 bases short and J 7 bases short, with 21 bases between. This CDR3 is built from 16 residues. For the CDR3, the DNA is TGTGCCAGCAGTTATCACGCGGGGGCGGGAGAGAATGAGCAGTTCTTC. This sequence encodes CASSYHAGAGENEQFF.

This clone has more than one count but fewer than ten. This chain uses TRBV4-1 with TRBJ2-2; possibly TRBD1 for D (6 bases). This CDR3 spans 16 amino acids. Germline V gene data show CDR1 as MGHRA and CDR2 as YSYEKL. V lost 4 bases to trimming and J lost 1 base, with 13 bases between them. In DNA form, the CDR3 reads TGCGCCAGCAGCCGGCCATTGGGACAGAACACCGGGGAGCTGTTTTTT. Amino acids: CASSRPLGQNTGELFF.

The chain has TRBV27 and TRBJ1-1; 8 bases are shared with TRBD1. The germline CDR1 and CDR2 sequences are MNHEY and SMNVEV (reference sequence). J lost 7 bases, V lost 5 bases, and 12 bases had no gene match. This CDR3 has 15 residues. In DNA, the CDR3 is TGTGCCAGCAGTACGTCTCGGACAGGGTTCGGTGAAGCTTTCTTT. It specifies CASSTSRTGFGEAFF.

The J gene is TRBJ1-5, the V gene TRBV6-5; unclear D gene. Between the trimmed V and J ends, which lost 2 bases and 4 bases, there was a span of 6 bases. This CDR3 has 13 residues. From germline, CDR1 is MNHEY and CDR2 SVGAGI. This CDR3 is CASSYEMNQPQHF. In DNA, the CDR3 is TGTGCCAGCAGTTACGAGATGAATCAGCCCCAGCATTTT.

There are a few counts of this clone. This chain joins TRBV9 and TRBJ1-5, with D perhaps TRBD1 (6 bases). The CDR3 consists of 15 residues. Germline V CDR1 and CDR2: SGDLS, YYNGEE. The V gene lost 4 bases and the J gene lost 2 bases, with 13 bases spanning the gap. CDR3 region: CASSTGRGRNQPQHF. The CDR3 DNA reads as TGTGCCAGCAGCACAGGGCGAGGACGCAATCAGCCCCAGCATTTT.

V gene TRBV29-1 combines with J gene TRBJ2-5, with 7 bases fitting TRBD2. Germline V gene data show CDR1 as SQVTM and CDR2 as ANQGSEA. This CDR3 is built from 13 residues. The V and J ends lost 6 bases and 5 bases, in that order; junction bases with no gene match: 9. CDR3 bases: TGCAGCGTCGGGACTAACGGGACCGAGACCCAGTACTTC. As protein: CSVGTNGTETQYF.

The chain links TRBV7-8 to TRBJ2-5; 7 nucleotides agree with TRBD1. Trimming took 4 bases from V and 4 from J; bases not matched to a gene: 3. This CDR3 has 13 amino acids. Germline V gene lookup returns CDR1 SGHVS and CDR2 FQNEAQ. The DNA of the CDR3 is TGTGCCAGCAGCTCGTACAGGGGAGAGACCCAGTACTTC. This gives the protein CASSSYRGETQYF.

CDR3 nucleotides: TGTGCCAGCAGTTTGTCGGGGGGGAGAGGTGAAAAACTGTTTTTT. It codes for CASSLSGGRGEKLFF. The chain combines TRBV28 with TRBJ1-4, with D perhaps TRBD1 (5 bases). The CDR3 sequence is 15 residues long. Germline loops: CDR1 MDHEN, CDR2 SYDVKM. Between the trimmed V and J ends, which lost 3 bases and 7 bases, there was a span of 15 bases.

The CDR3 sequence is CASSYPSPGGEDTQYF. CDR3 DNA sequence: TGTGCCAGCAGTTACCCTAGCCCGGGGGGGGAAGATACGCAGTATTTT. V gene TRBV6-6 combines with J gene TRBJ2-3; 8 nucleotides align to TRBD2. Germline trimming cut 2 bases from V and 5 bases from J; bases unmatched to any gene: 9. From germline, CDR1 is MNHNY and CDR2 SVGAGI (reference sequence). This CDR3 has 16 residues.

This chain links TRBV28 with TRBJ1-5; a possible D gene is TRBD1 (6 bases). Germline CDR1 is MDHEN and CDR2 is SYDVKM. Trimming stripped 7 bases from V and 7 bases from J, with 14 bases between. The CDR3 length is 13 residues. The CDR3 coding sequence is TGTGCCAGCATTCCCCCAGGGGAGCAGCCCCAGCATTTT. Translation gives CASIPPGEQPQHF.

This clone has only a few counts. The CDR3 reads CSVTPRGIGMGGETQYF. DNA of the CDR3: TGCAGCGTTACGCCTCGCGGGATCGGGATGGGGGGGGAGACCCAGTACTTC. The chain has TRBV29-1 and TRBJ2-5; 7 positions match TRBD2. The CDR3 runs to 17 residues. With V trimmed by 5 bases and J by 5 bases, 20 bases remained unmatched. Per the germline V gene, CDR1 is SQVTM and CDR2 is ANQGSEA. Filled out from reference TRBV29-1 and TRBJ2-5, the complete variable domain reads SAVISQKPSRDICQRGTSLTIQCQVDSQVTMMFWYRQQPGQSLTLIATANQGSEATYESGFVIDKFPISRPNLTFSTLTVSNMSPEDSSIYLCSVTPRGIGMGGETQYFGPGTRLLVL.

The V gene is TRBV4-1, the J gene TRBJ1-5; 7 bases agree with TRBD1. V gave up 0 bases and J gave up 4 bases; unmatched junction bases: 3. CDR1 is MGHRA and CDR2 is YSYEKL in the germline V gene. The length of the CDR3 is 15 residues. CDR3 region: CASSQERGRNQPQHF. DNA for the CDR3: TGCGCCAGCAGCCAAGAGAGGGGGCGGAATCAGCCCCAGCATTTT.

This sequence joins TRBV21-1 and TRBJ2-7; TRBD2 is the table's D call, not checked against the DNA. TRBV21-1 is a known pseudogene. The CDR3 consists of 21 residues. CDR3 in amino acids: CASRGRGETSGRASSSYEQYF. The CDR3 DNA reads TGTGCCAGCAGAGGTCGGGGAGAAACTAGCGGGAGGGCCAGCAGCTCCTACGAGCAGTACTTC.

This clone occurred a few times. DNA for the CDR3: TGTGCCAGCAGTTCCGGGACAGCTGGATCCTACAATGAGCAGTTCTTC. Amino acid sequence: CASSSGTAGSYNEQFF. V is TRBV28 and J is TRBJ2-1, with 7 bases matching TRBD1. V lost 4 bases and J lost 1; bases outside the gene matches: 7. The CDR3 length is 16 residues. Germline lookup yields CDR1 MDHEN and CDR2 SYDVKM.

This clone showed up just a few times. This chain connects TRBV4-3 to TRBJ2-5; 7 bases line up with TRBD1. The length of the CDR3 is 15 residues. J lost 3 bases, V lost 2 bases, and 6 bases had no gene match. Germline V gives CDR1 LGHNA, CDR2 YSLEER. CDR3 loop: CASSQTGTEEETQYF. DNA for the CDR3: TGCGCCAGCAGCCAAACCGGGACAGAAGAAGAGACCCAGTACTTC.

The chain employs TRBV14 and TRBJ2-7; D is unclear. The CDR3 covers 12 residues. The V end lost 3 bases, the J end lost 0 bases, and 3 bases lay between the germline ends. CDR1 is SGHDN and CDR2 is FVKESK in the germline V gene. In DNA form, the CDR3 reads TGTGCCAGCAGCCAGAGCTCCTACGAGCAGTACTTC. Amino acid sequence: CASSQSSYEQYF.

This clone was seen only a few times. The J gene is TRBJ2-4, the V gene TRBV23-1; possible D gene TRBD1, 5 bases. TRBV23-1 qualifies as an ORF whose function is uncertain. The CDR3 has 17 amino acids. V was clipped by 2 bases and J by 2 bases, with 16 bases between them. For the CDR3, the DNA is TGCGCCAGCAGTCAACATTCCAGGAACAGGACCAAAAACATTCAGTACTTC. This encodes CASSQHSRNRTKNIQYF.

This clone was counted only a few times. V is TRBV29-1 and J is TRBJ2-5, with 8 bases that match TRBD1. Germline CDR1 reads SQVTM; CDR2 reads ANQGSEA. This CDR3 region has 13 residues. With V trimmed by 7 bases and J by 4 bases, 8 bases remained unmatched. CDR3 DNA sequence: TGCAGCGGGAAGACAGGGGACGGAGAGACCCAGTACTTC. This gives the protein CSGKTGDGETQYF.

J is TRBJ1-1 and V is TRBV5-4; a possible D gene is TRBD1 (5 bases). Germline V CDR1 and CDR2: SGHNT, YYREEE (reference sequence). The CDR3 consists of 12 residues. Trimming pared 0 bases from V and 10 bases from J, leaving 10 bases between. CDR3 nucleotides: TGTGCCAGCAGCTTGGTGGGGGGAGCAGCTTTCTTT. Amino acid sequence: CASSLVGGAAFF. Drawing the rest from reference TRBV5-4 and TRBJ1-1, the complete variable domain is ETGVTQSPTHLIKTRGQQVTLRCSSQSGHNTVSWYQQALGQGPQFIFQYYREEENGRGNFPPRFSGLQFPNYSSELNVNALELDDSALYLCASSLVGGAAFFGQGTRLTVV.

This clone occurred a few times. The chain uses TRBV7-3 and TRBJ2-3; D is ambiguous. The CDR3 totals 15 residues. CDR1 and CDR2 from the germline V gene are SGHTA and FQGTGA. Trimming cost V 0 bases and J 4 bases, with 11 bases left between them. CDR3 sequence: CASSLTLIPADTQYF. The CDR3 DNA reads TGTGCCAGCAGCTTAACGTTAATCCCCGCAGATACGCAGTATTTT.

Only a few counts were recorded for this clone. The rearrangement links TRBV4-3 to TRBJ2-3; the match to TRBD2 covers 14 bases. The CDR3 consists of 15 residues. Germline values: CDR1 LGHNA, CDR2 YSLEER. The ends lost 3 bases at V and 8 bases at J; junction bases unmatched: 4. The CDR3 is CASSQGLAGAGTQYF. CDR3 nucleotide sequence: TGCGCCAGCAGCCAGGGACTAGCGGGAGCGGGTACGCAGTATTTT.

This clone was detected only a few times. Within the sample, other DNA sequences also encode this same CDR3. This chain links TRBV5-6 with TRBJ2-5, with D uncertain. The CDR3 extends over 12 amino acids. V lost 0 bases, J lost 5 bases, and 5 bases lay in between. From germline, CDR1 is SGHDT and CDR2 YYEEEE. The CDR3 DNA reads as TGTGCCAGCAGCTTGGGCAGGGAGACCCAGTACTTC. Translating gives CASSLGRETQYF.

The table lists this clone with a few counts. V is TRBV30 and J is TRBJ2-5; the D gene is possibly TRBD2 (5 bases). The V and J ends lost 0 bases and 6 bases respectively, with 29 bases between them. Germline values: CDR1 GTSNPN, CDR2 SVGIG (reference sequence). The CDR3 is made up of 19 amino acids. CDR3: CAWSVRMGQQSRGRQTQYF. For the CDR3, the DNA is TGTGCCTGGAGTGTAAGGATGGGCCAACAGAGCCGAGGGCGGCAGACCCAGTACTTC.